Listed below are T cell receptor beta chains from one sample, sequenced in a study of T cell responses to AZD1222 COVID-19 vaccine. Sequenced by immunoSEQ multiplex PCR; TCRdb stores in-frame clones only, minus some. The sample contains about 200,000 clones, roughly 92% of which appear only once. The sequences come from peripheral blood, collected 28 days after the second AZD1222 dose. The receptor set was obtained from an adult who received the AZD1222 COVID-19 vaccine. CDR3s include the opening cysteine and the closing phenylalanine or tryptophan. D genes are given only for firm matches. The listing skips clone size in some rows; elsewhere it reads once, few, many or a size class.

>NA|NA|TRBV30
CASSGGGLAFF
>NA|NA|TRBV6-2/TRBV6-3
CASSPPGPSSYNSPLHF
>TRBD1|NA|TRBV11-2
CASSRGQGAREKLFF
>NA|NA|TRBV6-2/TRBV6-3
CASSYSQFFEQFF
>TRBD1|NA|TRBV6-2/TRBV6-3
CASSPSRGQGSYGYTF
>NA|NA|TRBV12-3/TRBV12-4
CASGSGGHIEAFF
>NA|few|TRBV5-6
CASSLGHMNTGELFF
>TRBD1|NA|TRBV7-9
CASRPPGQGGFDRTGELFF
>NA|NA|TRBV2
CASSEFSLGMNTEAFF
>NA|NA|TRBV6-5
CASRSRQEDEKLFF
>NA|NA|TRBV21-1
CASSKRPQGRDTEAFF
>TRBD1|NA|TRBV18
CASSPSRDRVQETQYF
>NA|NA|TRBV7-3
CASSRADPGPEGELFF
>TRBD2|NA|TRBV27
CASRRLAGEETQYF
>TRBD1|NA|TRBV7-9
CASSSGQGPSNEKLFF
>NA|NA|TRBV6-8
CASPPWGRYQETQYF
>NA|once|TRBV7-2
CASSSLTLPYNSPLHF
>TRBD2|NA|TRBV14
CASSTRTSGDTQYF
>NA|NA|TRBV7-2
CASSSHSSGNTIYF
>NA|NA|TRBV7-2
CASSAQGRYNSPLHF
>NA|NA|TRBV11-3
CASSFLQGEAFF
>TRBD2|NA|TRBV7-9
CASSSTSGGYEQYF
>TRBD1|NA|TRBV30
CAWGAGGHASNQPQHF
>TRBD1|NA|TRBV6-5
CASSSDRVSGYTF
>NA|NA|TRBV25-1
CASSEATGLTGELFF
>TRBD1|NA|TRBV4-3
CASSHATGGSSGANVLTF
>NA|NA|TRBV4-3
CASSQEYRDLDEQYF
>NA|NA|TRBV5-1
CASSEGRVYEQYF
>TRBD2|NA|TRBV7-3
CASSLGLENTGELFF
>TRBD1|NA|TRBV7-9
CASSSTGTAGNTIYF
>TRBD1|NA|TRBV25-1
CASTQGDYTGELFF
>NA|NA|TRBV27
CASRSTGSGSPLHF
>NA|NA|TRBV5-6
CASSPTGRSEKLFF
>NA|NA|TRBV12-3/TRBV12-4
CASSGGANYGYTF
>TRBD1|NA|TRBV10-3
CAIMGMGQRAGGYTF
>NA|NA|TRBV6-5
CASSQGSQPQHF
>NA|NA|TRBV19
CASSIVTSYSYNSPLHF
>NA|NA|TRBV5-1
CASSLADSRYGDTIYF
>NA|NA|TRBV15
CATSKNTGSNQPQHF
>NA|NA|TRBV7-9
CASSAGGHEQFF
>NA|NA|TRBV6-5
CASSYSRGTEAFF
>NA|NA|TRBV30
CAWSDSPRGYTF
>NA|NA|TRBV7-2
CASSSPEQGPPDTQYF
>NA|NA|TRBV6-5
CATSQYYGYTF
>NA|NA|TRBV6-2/TRBV6-3
CASTPRGYNEQFF
>NA|NA|TRBV29-1
CSVSLTNTYEQYF
>NA|NA|TRBV19
CASTLRGTFATGVDTGELFF
>NA|once|TRBV3-1/TRBV3-2
CASSQDRGGQPQHF
>TRBD1|once|TRBV5-1
CASSQTLGQGTTNEKLFF
>NA|NA|TRBV19
CASSIDLFGGNTEAFF
>NA|NA|TRBV9
CASSAGLAGQTDSSGNTIYF
>TRBD1|NA|TRBV2
CASSGGQALLGYGYTF
>NA|NA|TRBV28
CASTSGGTDGKLFF
>TRBD1|NA|TRBV7-9
CASSRVGTGAAFF
>NA|NA|TRBV5-4
CASSFGGVRTDTQYF
>NA|NA|TRBV30
CAWSRAGAQETQYF
>NA|NA|TRBV5-6
CASSLFMLAEQYF
>NA|NA|TRBV5-1
CASSSRVTTNYGYTF
>TRBD1|NA|TRBV5-1
CASSSGDRGNTEAFF